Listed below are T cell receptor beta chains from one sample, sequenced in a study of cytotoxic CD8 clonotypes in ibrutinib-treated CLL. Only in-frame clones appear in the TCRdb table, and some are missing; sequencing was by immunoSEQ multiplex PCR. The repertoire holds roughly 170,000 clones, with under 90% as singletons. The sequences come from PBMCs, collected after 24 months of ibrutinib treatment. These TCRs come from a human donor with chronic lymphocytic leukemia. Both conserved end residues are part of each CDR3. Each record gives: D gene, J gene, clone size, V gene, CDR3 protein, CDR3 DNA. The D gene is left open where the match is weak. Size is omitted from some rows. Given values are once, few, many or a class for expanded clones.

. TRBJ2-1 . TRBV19 CASSMSRAVNEQFF TGTGCCAGTAGTATGAGTAGGGCAGTGAATGAGCAGTTCTTC
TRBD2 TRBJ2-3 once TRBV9 CASSRLAGGKDTQYF TGTGCCAGCAGCAGACTAGCGGGAGGTAAAGATACGCAGTATTTT
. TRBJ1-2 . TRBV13 CASSLGGGYGYTF TGTGCCAGCAGCTTAGGCGGGGGCTATGGCTACACCTTC
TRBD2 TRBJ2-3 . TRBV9 CASSPTSGATDTQYF TGTGCCAGCAGCCCGACTAGCGGGGCCACAGATACGCAGTATTTT
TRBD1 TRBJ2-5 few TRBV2 CASSRTGEETQYF TGTGCCAGCAGTCGGACAGGGGAAGAGACCCAGTACTTC
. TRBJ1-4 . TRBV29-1 CSVDKGNEKLFF TGCAGCGTTGATAAGGGGAACGAAAAACTGTTTTTT
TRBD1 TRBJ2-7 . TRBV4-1 CASSQKRDSYEQYF TGCGCCAGCAGCCAAAAAAGGGACAGTTACGAGCAGTACTTC
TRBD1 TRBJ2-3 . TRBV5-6 CASSSPQGGARDTQYF TGTGCCAGCAGCTCGCCACAGGGGGGCGCGAGGGATACGCAGTATTTT
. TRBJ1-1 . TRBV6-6 CASRTRQVPPEAFF TGTGCCAGCAGGACCCGACAGGTTCCCCCTGAAGCTTTCTTT
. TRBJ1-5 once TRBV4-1 CASSQLFTGNQPQHF TGCGCCAGCAGCCAACTTTTCACAGGGAACCAGCCCCAGCATTTT
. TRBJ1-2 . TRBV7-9 CASSFNQPYGYTF TGTGCCAGCAGCTTTAACCAGCCCTATGGCTACACCTTC
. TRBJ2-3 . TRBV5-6 CASSLRPSLTQYF TGTGCCAGCAGCTTGAGGCCTTCACTTACGCAGTATTTT
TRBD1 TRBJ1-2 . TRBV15 CATSRKLQGDNNYGYTF TGTGCCACCAGCAGAAAACTACAGGGGGATAATAACTATGGCTACACCTTC
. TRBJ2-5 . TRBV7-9 CASSLDPVHWGTQYF TGTGCCAGCAGCTTAGACCCCGTACACTGGGGGACCCAGTACTTC
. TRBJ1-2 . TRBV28 CASNRDTQNYGYTF TGTGCCAGCAACCGGGACACTCAGAACTATGGCTACACCTTC
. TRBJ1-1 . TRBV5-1 CASSLGRDTEAFF TGCGCCAGCAGCTTGGGTCGGGATACTGAAGCTTTCTTT
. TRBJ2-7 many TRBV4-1 CASSQVDPTGSFYEQYF TGCGCCAGCAGCCAAGTGGACCCGACAGGTTCTTTCTACGAGCAGTACTTC
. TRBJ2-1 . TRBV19 CASSIEGRRNNEQFF TGTGCCAGTAGTATAGAGGGCCGGAGGAACAATGAGCAGTTCTTC
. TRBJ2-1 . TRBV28 CASSLLTGQLTRGDEQFF TGTGCCAGCAGTTTATTGACGGGACAACTTACCCGAGGCGATGAGCAGTTCTTC
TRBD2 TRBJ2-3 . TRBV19 CASSRYSGRADTQYF TGTGCCAGTAGTAGATATTCCGGGAGGGCAGATACGCAGTATTTT
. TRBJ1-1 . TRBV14 CASSQGVITEAFF TGTGCCAGCAGCCAAGGGGTAATCACTGAAGCTTTCTTT
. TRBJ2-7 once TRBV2 CASSVASYEQYF TGTGCCAGCAGTGTGGCGAGCTACGAGCAGTACTTC
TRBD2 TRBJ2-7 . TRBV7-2 CASSTAGVSYEQYF TGTGCCAGCAGCACCGCGGGGGTTAGCTACGAGCAGTACTTC
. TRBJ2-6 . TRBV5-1 CASSFPGSGANVLTF TGCGCCAGCAGCTTTCCGGGCTCTGGGGCCAACGTCCTGACTTTC
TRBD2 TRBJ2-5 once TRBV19 CASSGTSGSGETQYF TGTGCCAGTAGCGGGACTAGCGGGAGCGGAGAGACCCAGTACTTC
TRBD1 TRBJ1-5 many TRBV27 CASRTGTGSSNQPQHF TGTGCCAGCAGGACCGGGACAGGGAGCAGCAATCAGCCCCAGCATTTT
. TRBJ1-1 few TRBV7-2 CASSFRDKAEAFF TGTGCCAGCAGCTTCCGGGACAAGGCTGAAGCTTTCTTT
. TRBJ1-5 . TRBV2 CASSDRGAGNQPQHF TGTGCCAGCAGTGATCGGGGCGCCGGCAATCAGCCCCAGCATTTT
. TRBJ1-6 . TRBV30 CAWSLQGGDSPLHF TGTGCCTGGAGTCTACAGGGAGGAGATTCACCCCTCCACTTT
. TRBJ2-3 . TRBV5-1 CATRPQTPSTDTQYF TGCGCCACCCGACCTCAGACTCCTAGCACAGATACGCAGTATTTT
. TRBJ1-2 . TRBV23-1 CASSQGLNRNGYTF TGCGCCAGCAGTCAAGGTCTTAACAGGAATGGCTACACCTTC
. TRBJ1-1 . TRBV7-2 CASSLMAAVSNTEAFF TGTGCCAGCAGCTTAATGGCAGCCGTCTCGAACACTGAAGCTTTCTTT
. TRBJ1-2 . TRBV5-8 CASSWGTPPTYGYTF TGTGCCAGCAGCTGGGGGACCCCCCCCACCTATGGCTACACCTTC
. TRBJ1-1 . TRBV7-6 CASSLVGGGGMNTEAFF TGTGCCAGCAGCTTAGTCGGAGGTGGGGGCATGAACACTGAAGCTTTCTTT
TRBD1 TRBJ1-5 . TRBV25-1 CASTADRGVRQPQHF TGTGCCAGCACCGCGGACAGGGGGGTTCGCCAGCCCCAGCATTTT
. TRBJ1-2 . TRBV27 CASSITWSNYGYTF TGTGCCAGCAGTATAACGTGGTCTAACTATGGCTACACCTTC
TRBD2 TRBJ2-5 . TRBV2 CASSEFSGRTETQYF TGTGCCAGCAGTGAGTTCAGCGGGAGGACGGAGACCCAGTACTTC
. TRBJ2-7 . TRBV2 CASSFRYEQYF TGTGCCAGCAGTTTCAGATACGAGCAGTACTTC
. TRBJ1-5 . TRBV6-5 CASSYSLPVDQPQHF TGTGCCAGCAGTTACTCCCTCCCGGTCGATCAGCCCCAGCATTTT
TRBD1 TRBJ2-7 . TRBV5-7 CASSQRDRASYEQYF TGTGCCAGCAGCCAGCGGGACAGGGCATCCTACGAGCAGTACTTC
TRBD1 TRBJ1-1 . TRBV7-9 CASRPTGGGITEAFF TGTGCCAGCAGACCGACAGGGGGCGGAATCACTGAAGCTTTCTTT
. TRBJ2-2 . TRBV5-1 CASSFRSNTGELFF TGCGCCAGCAGTTTCAGGTCGAACACCGGGGAGCTGTTTTTT
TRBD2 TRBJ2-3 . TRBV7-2 CASSLELAGGQDTQYF TGTGCCAGCAGCTTAGAACTAGCGGGAGGCCAAGATACGCAGTATTTT
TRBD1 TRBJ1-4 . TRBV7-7 CASSKGQRNEKLFF TGTGCCAGCAGCAAGGGACAGAGGAATGAAAAACTGTTTTTT
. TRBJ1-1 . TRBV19 CASSMWSSEAFF TGTGCCAGTAGTATGTGGTCTTCTGAAGCTTTCTTT
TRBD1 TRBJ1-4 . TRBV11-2 CASSLNWGTVEKLFF TGTGCCAGCAGCTTAAATTGGGGGACAGTTGAAAAACTGTTTTTT
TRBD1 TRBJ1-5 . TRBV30 CAWGQGARQPQHF TGTGCCTGGGGACAGGGGGCCCGACAGCCCCAGCATTTT
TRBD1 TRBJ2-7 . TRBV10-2 CASSGQGQDEQYF TGCGCCAGCAGCGGACAGGGGCAGGACGAGCAGTACTTC